The present entry profiles one T cell receptor (beta chain) with its context. An even split of each subset's genomic DNA across several immunoSEQ plates was performed. Data came from immunoSEQ multiplex PCR; TCRdb stores just in-frame clones and leaves some out. The table lists a few million clones, more than 90% of them singletons. Subsets obtained from CD4+ cells comprised CD45RA+ naive and CD45RA-negative memory cells. This entry comes from a study of shared clonotypes between healthy human individuals. J gave up 9 bases and V 6 bases, and 6 bases lay outside the gene matches. This CDR3 is 13 amino acids long. Germline V gene sequence: CDR1 KGHSH, CDR2 LQKENI.

The chain recombines TRBV18 with TRBJ2-1, with 9 bases lining up with TRBD1. The clonotype comes from a young man in good health. The sample taken for sequencing was naive CD4+ T cells sorted from blood. Subset denoted: CD45RA+ positively selected. The CDR3 nucleotides are TGTGCCAGCTCGGAAGACAGGGGGGGTGAGCAGTTCTTC. This translates into CASSEDRGGEQFF.